The 14 T cell receptor beta chains listed next were all sequenced from one sample in a study of response to subunit inactivated influenza vaccine. TCRdb used MiXCR to reprocess the RT-PCR reads, holding one entry per CDR3 protein. The data hold about 520,000 distinct CDR3 sequences, with around 7.9% observed a single time. Material: PBMCs from blood, obtained approximately 25 months after vaccination. These receptor sequences come from a man aged 50 to 69 who received an inactivated influenza vaccine.

Only a few counts were recorded for this clonotype. In DNA, the CDR3 is TGTGCCAGCAGTGAAGAGACAGAAGAGACCCAGTACTTC. It is translated as CASSEETEETQYF. This chain joins TRBV2 and TRBJ2-5, with a weak D call TRBD1 (5 bases). Trimming cost V 1 base and J 3 bases, with 6 bases left between them. The CDR3 has 13 residues. Per the germline V gene, CDR1 is SNHLY and CDR2 is FYNNEI.

This clonotype appeared many times. The chain combines TRBV7-2 with TRBJ2-5, with a tentative D call TRBD2 (6 bases). The V gene's germline CDR1 is SGHTA and CDR2 FQGNSA. The CDR3 has 14 residues. V was cut by 3 bases and J by 6 bases, with 14 bases left in between. The DNA for the CDR3 is TGTGCCAGCAGCTTTTCGTTCGGGGGACAGACCCAGTACTTC. Its protein product is CASSFSFGGQTQYF.

This clonotype was recorded many times. The genes are TRBV29-1 and TRBJ2-1, with 8 nucleotides matching TRBD2. The CDR3 contains 14 residues. Germline assignment: CDR1 SQVTM and CDR2 ANQGSEA. The junction had 5 bases not matched to a gene; V was cut back by 5 bases and J by 2 bases. This CDR3 is CSVLLTSAYNEQFF. The CDR3 DNA follows: TGCAGCGTTCTTCTGACTAGCGCCTACAATGAGCAGTTCTTC.

This clonotype has more than one count but fewer than ten. This chain uses TRBV2 with TRBJ2-2; D not certain. Trimming took 5 bases from V and 6 from J, leaving 10 bases between them. In germline, CDR1 is SNHLY, CDR2 FYNNEI. This CDR3 region has 13 residues. CDR3 sequence: CASSSEQPGELFF. Here the CDR3 DNA reads TGTGCCAGCAGTTCAGAACAGCCCGGGGAGCTGTTTTTT.

Many counts were recorded for this clonotype. The chain links TRBV12-3 or TRBV12-4 to TRBJ1-2; the match to TRBD1 covers 7 bases. J was trimmed by 5 bases and V by 1 base; bases with no gene match: 4. CDR3 length equals 14 residues. Here the CDR3 reads CASSLGQGPYGYTF. The CDR3 DNA follows: TGTGCCAGCAGTTTAGGACAGGGACCTTATGGCTACACCTTC.

The gene calls are TRBV27 and TRBJ2-3; D is possibly TRBD1 (5 bases). This CDR3 contains 14 residues. The germline V gene encodes CDR1 MNHEY and CDR2 SMNVEV (reference sequence). The germline V and J ends were trimmed by 3 bases and 5 bases, with 12 bases remaining between them. The CDR3 region is CASSFGAGRDTQYF. The DNA of the CDR3 is TGTGCCAGCAGTTTTGGGGCAGGGCGAGATACGCAGTATTTT.

This clonotype was seen more than once but under ten times. The CDR3: CASLPGIETQYF. The CDR3 DNA follows: TGCGCCAGCCTTCCGGGTATTGAGACCCAGTACTTC. The V call is TRBV23-1, the J call TRBJ2-5, with D unclear. TRBV23-1 is classed as an ORF, of uncertain function. The CDR3 covers 12 residues. The V end was cut by 8 bases, the J end by 5 bases, with 12 bases between.

This clonotype has more than one count but fewer than ten. The genes are TRBV28 and TRBJ2-1; 10 bases fit TRBD1. The CDR3 has 16 amino acids. Germline CDR1 reads MDHEN; CDR2 reads SYDVKM. Trimming at V came to 3 bases and at J to 4 bases, leaving 6 bases not matched to a gene. The CDR3 region has the DNA TGTGCCAGCAGTTTTTTGGGACAGGGGATTTACAATGAGCAGTTCTTC. Residues: CASSFLGQGIYNEQFF.

Concerning this clonotype itself: This may come from a read error, since a much larger clone is one base off. The genes are TRBV5-1 and TRBJ2-3, with D possibly matching TRBD2 (5 bases). Per the germline V gene, CDR1 is SGHRS and CDR2 is YFSETQ. V gave up 6 bases and J gave up 6 bases, with 17 bases separating them. The CDR3 has 14 amino acids. CDR3 sequence (DNA): TGCGCCAGCAACCAAGGGAGTCCTTGGGATACGCAGTATTTT. Encoded protein: CASNQGSPWDTQYF.

The gene calls are TRBV2 and TRBJ2-7; D is perhaps TRBD2 (6 bases). Germline CDR1 and CDR2: SNHLY and FYNNEI. The CDR3 has 14 amino acids. The V end lost 7 bases, the J end lost 4 bases, and 17 bases lay between the germline ends. CDR3 DNA sequence: TGTGCCAGCACTCCCCAGGGAGGCCTGTACGAGCAGTACTTC. This gives the protein CASTPQGGLYEQYF. Looking up the rest from reference TRBV2 and TRBJ2-7 gives the full variable domain: EPEVTQTPSHQVTQMGQEVILRCVPISNHLYFYWYRQILGQKVEFLVSFYNNEISEKSEIFDDQFSVERPDGSNFTLKIRSTKLEDSAMYFCASTPQGGLYEQYFGPGTRLTVT.

The chain recombines TRBV6-1 with TRBJ1-5, with TRBD1 as a possible D gene (5 bases). V lost 6 bases and J lost 7, with 13 bases in between. The CDR3 runs to 13 residues. Germline CDR1 and CDR2: MNHNS and SASEGT. CDR3 amino acids: CASRQDLGQPQHF. Written as DNA, the CDR3 is TGTGCCAGCAGACAGGACCTGGGGCAGCCCCAGCATTTT.

V and J are TRBV5-1 and TRBJ2-7; a weak D match, TRBD1 (5 bases). Trimming shortened V by 4 bases and J by 5 bases, and 13 bases separated the two germline ends. This CDR3 is 13 amino acids long. Germline assignment: CDR1 SGHRS and CDR2 YFSETQ. The CDR3: CASSPGSRDEQYF. In DNA form, the CDR3 reads TGCGCCAGCAGCCCGGGCAGCAGGGACGAGCAGTACTTC.

The chain combines TRBV12-3 or TRBV12-4 with TRBJ1-5, with D possibly TRBD1 on 5 matching bases. Trimming stripped 3 bases from V and 2 bases from J, with 8 bases between. The CDR3 is made up of 14 amino acids. CDR3 bases: TGTGCCAGCAGTTTTAGCAGGGGCAATCAGCCCCAGCATTTT. This encodes CASSFSRGNQPQHF.

There are many counts of this clonotype. In DNA, the CDR3 is TGTGCCAGCAGCCCCGGTCGGTCAGATACGCAGTATTTT. It translates to CASSPGRSDTQYF. The V gene is TRBV7-6, the J gene TRBJ2-3; D not resolved. The ends were cut back, 5 bases at V and 4 bases at J, with 10 bases in the middle. Germline V gene data show CDR1 as SGHVS and CDR2 as FNYEAQ. The CDR3 is 13 residues long.